This TCR beta chain stems from a study of blood T cell repertoires in COVID-19 (dated by TCRdb to about 2020). Looking at the study overall: Samples covering the acute and convalescent phases of COVID-19 were provided by collaborators in the United States, Italy and Spain. The material from the prospective study consisted of cDNA or gDNA derived from T cells, B-cell-depleted T cells, or PBMCs. Samples came from the ongoing ImmuneRACE study (first 160 participants) plus 1,254 subjects from 6 global collaborators. A freely available public database, intended as a resource for researchers studying the immune response to SARS-CoV-2, is where the repertoires were released. The dataset comprised deeply sampled blood TCRbeta repertoires from subjects exposed to, actively infected with, or recovered from COVID-19. Where available, HLA class I and class II types were taken from metadata supplied by the sample provider and were not determined by assay-based typing. The sample metadata nearly always contained a de-identified subject ID, COVID-19 status, age in years and sex.

CDR1 is given as SGDLS and CDR2 as YYNGEE, both from the germline V gene. Trimming at the junction amounts to 4 bases on V and 0 bases on J, and the germline ends lie 11 bases apart. The cysteine opens and the phenylalanine closes a CDR3 of 15 amino acids. Only the CDR3 region is kept as DNA, spanning 45 bases read in frame from base 1. Of note for this clone: The antigen this receptor binds is unknown. No clone much larger than this one lies a single base away; base qualities are absent.

TCRbeta CDR3 regions were amplified from genomic DNA using the immunoSEQ Assay, a bias-controlled multiplex PCR. Concerning the study's data processing: Nucleated cell counts per sample were estimated from amplification of reference gene primers within the assay. To quantify the absolute abundance of each unique TCRbeta CDR3 rearrangement, sequence reads were collapsed and filtered. For each sample, productive Simpson clonality was calculated as the square root of Simpson's diversity index across productive rearrangements. TCRdb limited this immuneACCESS table to in-frame rearrangements with V and J called. A share of clones is missing; checked studies link under half to unresolved V genes, and the rest is unexplained. V and J calls and clone size follow that table, whereas D and trimming were derived from the DNA. The sample table contains some 210,000 clones; only one count was recorded for about 83% of them. The top ten hold approximately 2.9% of the sample.

Summary of the overall study and its limitations: The amount of clinical and demographic metadata varied by source and participant and was provided uncurated.

Each collaborating institution followed its own protocols to collect whole blood in K2EDTA tubes. For TCRbeta analysis, collaborators shipped samples as frozen whole blood, isolated PBMCs, or DNA extracted from either of those sample types. The chain was built from TRBV9 and TRBJ1-3; TRBD1 is a possible D gene, resting on 5 matching bases. Sequencing was performed on peripheral blood. The source is a middle-aged man with active or convalescent COVID-19. CDR3 protein: CASSSRQSSGNTIYF. The DNA sequence is as follows: TGTGCCAGCAGCTCCAGACAGAGCTCTGGAAACACCATATATTTT.